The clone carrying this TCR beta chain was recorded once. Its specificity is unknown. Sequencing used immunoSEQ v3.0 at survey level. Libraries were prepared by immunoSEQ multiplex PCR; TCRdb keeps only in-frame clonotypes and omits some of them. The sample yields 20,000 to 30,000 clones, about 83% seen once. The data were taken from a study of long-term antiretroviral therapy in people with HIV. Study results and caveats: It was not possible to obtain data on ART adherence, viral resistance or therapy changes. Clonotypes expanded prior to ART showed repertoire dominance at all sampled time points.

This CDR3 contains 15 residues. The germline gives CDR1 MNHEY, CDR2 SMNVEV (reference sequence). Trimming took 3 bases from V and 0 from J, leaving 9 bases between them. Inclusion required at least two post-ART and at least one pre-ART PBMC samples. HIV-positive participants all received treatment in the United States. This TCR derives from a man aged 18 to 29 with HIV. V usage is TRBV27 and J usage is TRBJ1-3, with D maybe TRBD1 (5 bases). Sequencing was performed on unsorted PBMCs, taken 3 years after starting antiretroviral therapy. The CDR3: CASSLGTNSGNTIYF. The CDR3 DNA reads TGTGCCAGCAGTTTGGGGACCAACTCTGGAAACACCATATATTTT.